The text below deals with one T cell receptor beta chain. This entry is derived from a study of blood T cell repertoires in COVID-19. V gave up 12 bases and J gave up 2 bases, with 25 bases separating them. CDR1 is KGHDR and CDR2 is SFDVKD in the germline V gene. The CDR3 sequence is 16 residues long. Sequencing used immunoSEQ multiplex PCR; TCRdb keeps in-frame clones, though not all of them. The table shows about 220,000 clones, with 90% occurring only once. V usage is TRBV24-1 and J usage is TRBJ2-7; possible D gene TRBD2, 7 bases. Sequencing input: PBMCs or T cells enriched from blood (not recorded which). The sequence was collected from a young man who had been exposed to COVID-19. CDR3 sequence (DNA): TGTGCCTCACCAGCGGGACTCAGGGGTCGGCCCTACGAGCAGTACTTC. Protein sequence: CASPAGLRGRPYEQYF.